The 8 T cell receptor beta chains listed next were all sequenced from one sample in a study of blood T cells in healthy people across ages. Primed by a sample-barcoded 5' primer and a J-beta primer mix, a second PCR proceeded for 7 to 11 cycles. TCRdb re-called the 5' RACE reads through MiXCR, storing one row per CDR3 protein. The repertoire holds around 1.7 million distinct CDR3 sequences, with 28% as singletons. Sequencing used blood. The receptors derive from a young woman in good health.

This clonotype was detected once. A read error may explain this, as a much larger clone is one base away. The chain employs TRBV27 and TRBJ2-5, with TRBD2 matching over 10 bases. This CDR3 spans 15 amino acids. The V gene's germline CDR1 is MNHEY and CDR2 SMNVEV (reference sequence). After removal of 5 bases from V and 13 bases from J, the junction contained 16 bases not matched to a gene. CDR3 loop: CASSHKRGGSDERYF. The CDR3 DNA is TGTGCCAGCAGTCATAAGCGGGGGGGCTCTGACGAGCGGTACTTC.

The chain is built from TRBV29-1 and TRBJ1-2; 7 bases align to TRBD1. The junction had 5 bases not matched to a gene; V was cut back by 1 base and J by 0 bases. This CDR3 has 15 residues. Germline lookup yields CDR1 SQVTM and CDR2 ANQGSEA. CDR3 sequence: CSVEARTGTNYGYTF. In DNA, the CDR3 is TGCAGCGTTGAAGCAAGGACAGGAACTAACTATGGCTACACCTTC.

The rearrangement links TRBV15 to TRBJ1-5; D is unclear. Germline V lookup: CDR1 LNHNV, CDR2 YYDKDF (reference sequence). The CDR3 spans 16 residues. V lost 5 bases, J lost 5 bases, and 19 bases lay in between. CDR3: CATSASVGFLYQPQHF. CDR3 in DNA: TGTGCCACCAGCGCGAGCGTGGGATTCCTCTATCAGCCCCAGCATTTT.

This clonotype turned up a few times. The chain links TRBV27 to TRBJ2-1; 10 nucleotides match TRBD1. V was clipped by 6 bases and J by 8 bases; unmatched bases: 10. The CDR3 is 15 amino acids. Germline CDR1 is MNHEY and CDR2 is SMNVEV (reference sequence). The chain's CDR3 is CASRAGQGGFDEQFF. In DNA, the CDR3 is TGTGCCAGCAGAGCCGGACAGGGGGGATTCGATGAGCAGTTCTTC.

This clonotype was counted a few times. The rearrangement joins TRBV20-1 to TRBJ2-1; TRBD2 agrees at 8 bases. This CDR3 spans 16 amino acids. With V trimmed by 0 bases and J by 10 bases, 14 bases remained unmatched. Germline V lookup: CDR1 DFQATT, CDR2 SNEGSKA (reference sequence). The CDR3 DNA reads TGCAGTGCTAGAGATATAGTCCAAGGACTAGCCCCGGAGCAGTTCTTC. Amino acids: CSARDIVQGLAPEQFF.

This clonotype was detected many times. The chain is built from TRBV7-2 and TRBJ2-3, with D hard to call. The CDR3 is 15 amino acids. Per the germline V gene, CDR1 is SGHTA and CDR2 is FQGNSA. The V end lost 6 bases, the J end lost 5 bases, and 18 bases lay between the germline ends. DNA of the CDR3: TGTGCCAGCAGTTTATCCGCCCCCACCAGAGATACGCAGTATTTT. This translates into CASSLSAPTRDTQYF.

The chain carries TRBV5-4 and TRBJ2-3; D may be TRBD1 or TRBD2 (5 bases each). This CDR3 has 15 amino acids. V lost 3 bases, J lost 2 bases, and 13 bases lay in between. Germline V gene data show CDR1 as SGHNT and CDR2 as YYREEE (reference sequence). DNA of the CDR3: TGTGCCAGCAGCTCTGGTGGGACGGACACAGATACGCAGTATTTT. Residues: CASSSGGTDTDTQYF.

About this clonotype itself: A much larger clone is a single base away; this may be a read error. The chain joins TRBV6-5 to TRBJ2-1; D is undetermined. The germline gives CDR1 MNHEY, CDR2 SVGAGI. V shed 0 bases and J shed 8 bases, with 8 bases lying between them. This CDR3 comprises 13 residues. CDR3 protein: CASSYSNPDEQFF. Written as DNA, the CDR3 is TGTGCCAGCAGTTACTCGAACCCCGATGAGCAGTTCTTC.